This T cell receptor beta chain was captured in a study of cytomegalovirus exposure and HLA in healthy donors. In germline, CDR1 is KGHSH, CDR2 LQKENI. This CDR3 spans 16 amino acids. Trimming pared 6 bases from V and 5 bases from J, leaving 22 bases between. This clone appeared a few times. Its cognate antigen is unknown. 13 Jbeta primers and 60 Vbeta primers were used for the PCR. Generated by immunoSEQ multiplex PCR, the TCRdb table keeps only in-frame clones and is missing some. Here the sample spans under 200,000 clones, about 80% being singletons. General study findings and limits: TCR beta chains numbering 150 to 200 were designated cytomegalovirus-associated. Cytomegalovirus status, reportedly, was diagnosed with high specificity and sensitivity by the classifier. TCR beta V segments were, for the most part, productive about 87% or about 30% of the time in an earlier analysis.

The receptor was derived from a girl aged 10 to 17 in good health and CMV-seropositive. Sequenced: PBMCs. The V gene is TRBV18, the J gene TRBJ2-5; D perhaps matches TRBD1 (7 bases). The DNA of the CDR3 is TGTGCCAGCTCCCGAACTCCGACAGGGAGGCCGGAGACCCAGTACTTC. Translation gives CASSRTPTGRPETQYF.